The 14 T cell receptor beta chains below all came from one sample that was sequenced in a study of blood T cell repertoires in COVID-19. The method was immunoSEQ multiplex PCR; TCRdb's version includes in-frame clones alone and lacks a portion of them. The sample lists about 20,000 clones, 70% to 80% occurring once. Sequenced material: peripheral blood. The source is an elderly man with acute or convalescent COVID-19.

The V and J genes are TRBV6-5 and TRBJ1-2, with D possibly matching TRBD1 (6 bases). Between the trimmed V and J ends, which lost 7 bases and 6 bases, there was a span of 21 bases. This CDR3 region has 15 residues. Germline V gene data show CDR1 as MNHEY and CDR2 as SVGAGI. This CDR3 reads CASTPAQGNRDGYTF. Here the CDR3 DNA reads TGTGCCAGCACCCCCGCCCAGGGAAACAGGGATGGCTACACCTTC.

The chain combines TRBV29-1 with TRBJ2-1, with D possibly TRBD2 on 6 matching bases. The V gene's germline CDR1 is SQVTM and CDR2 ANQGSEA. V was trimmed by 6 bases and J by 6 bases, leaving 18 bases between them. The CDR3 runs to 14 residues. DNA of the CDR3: TGCAGCGTCCTGGGTCCCGGAGGGGTCAATGAGCAGTTCTTC. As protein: CSVLGPGGVNEQFF.

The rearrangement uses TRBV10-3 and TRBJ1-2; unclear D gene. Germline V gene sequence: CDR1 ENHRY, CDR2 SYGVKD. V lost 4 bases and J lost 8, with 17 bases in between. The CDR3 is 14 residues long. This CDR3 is CAISAEVQAGGYTF. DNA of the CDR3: TGTGCCATCAGTGCTGAGGTTCAGGCGGGAGGCTACACCTTC.

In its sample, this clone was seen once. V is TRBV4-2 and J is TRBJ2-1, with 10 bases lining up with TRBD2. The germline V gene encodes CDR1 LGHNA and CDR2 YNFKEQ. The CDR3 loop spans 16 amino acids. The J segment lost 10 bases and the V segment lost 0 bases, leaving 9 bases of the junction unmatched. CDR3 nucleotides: TGTGCCAGCAGCCAAGATTCCCTAGCGGGAGTTAGGGAGCAGTTCTTC. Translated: CASSQDSLAGVREQFF.

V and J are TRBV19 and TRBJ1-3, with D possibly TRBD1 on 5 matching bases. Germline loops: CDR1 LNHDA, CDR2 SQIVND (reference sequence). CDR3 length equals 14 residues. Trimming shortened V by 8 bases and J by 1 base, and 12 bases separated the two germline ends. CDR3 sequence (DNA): TGTGCCAGTGGGGCTGGACGATCTGGAAACACCATATATTTT. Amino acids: CASGAGRSGNTIYF.

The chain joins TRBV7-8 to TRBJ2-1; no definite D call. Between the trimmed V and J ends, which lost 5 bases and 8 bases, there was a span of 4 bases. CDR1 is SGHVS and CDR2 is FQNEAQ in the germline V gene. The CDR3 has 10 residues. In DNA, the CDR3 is TGTGCCAGCAGCCAGCATGAGCAGTTCTTC. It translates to CASSQHEQFF.

CDR3 in amino acids: CATSDSDKAQYF. CDR3 nucleotide sequence: TGTGCCACCAGTGATTCTGACAAGGCGCAGTATTTT. The chain couples TRBV24-1 to TRBJ2-3; no reliable D call. Trimming pared 2 bases from V and 10 bases from J, leaving 9 bases between. Germline CDR1 is KGHDR and CDR2 is SFDVKD. CDR3 length equals 12 residues.

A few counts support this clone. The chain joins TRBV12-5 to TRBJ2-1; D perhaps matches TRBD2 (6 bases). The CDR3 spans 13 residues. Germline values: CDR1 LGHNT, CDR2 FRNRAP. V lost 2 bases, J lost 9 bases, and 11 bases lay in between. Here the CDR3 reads CASGLFLGGEQFF. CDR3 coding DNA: TGTGCTAGTGGTTTGTTTTTGGGGGGTGAGCAGTTCTTC.

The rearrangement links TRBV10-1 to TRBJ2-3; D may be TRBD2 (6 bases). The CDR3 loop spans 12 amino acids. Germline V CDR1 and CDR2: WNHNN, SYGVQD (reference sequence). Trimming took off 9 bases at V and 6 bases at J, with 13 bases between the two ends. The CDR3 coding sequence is TGCGCCAGTCAAGGTAGCGGCGATACGCAGTATTTT. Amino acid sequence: CASQGSGDTQYF.

CDR3 sequence: CASSLGFQQGIGNTIYF. DNA of the CDR3: TGCGCCAGCAGCCTAGGCTTTCAACAGGGGATAGGAAACACCATATATTTT. The rearrangement uses TRBV4-1 and TRBJ1-3; 7 bases fit TRBD1. The V segment lost 4 bases and the J segment 4 bases; nucleotides outside the gene matches: 13. Germline lookup yields CDR1 MGHRA and CDR2 YSYEKL. CDR3 length: 17 amino acids.

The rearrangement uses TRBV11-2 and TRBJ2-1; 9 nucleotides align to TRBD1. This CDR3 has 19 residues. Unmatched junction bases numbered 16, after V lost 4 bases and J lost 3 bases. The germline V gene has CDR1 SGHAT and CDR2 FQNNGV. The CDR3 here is CASSSTGVPGTGIYNEQFF. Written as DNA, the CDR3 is TGTGCCAGCAGCTCGACAGGGGTCCCCGGGACAGGGATCTACAATGAGCAGTTCTTC.

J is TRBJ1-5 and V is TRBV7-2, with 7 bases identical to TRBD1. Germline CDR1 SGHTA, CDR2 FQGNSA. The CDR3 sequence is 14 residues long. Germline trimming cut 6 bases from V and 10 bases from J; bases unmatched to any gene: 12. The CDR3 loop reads CASRGGRGRGPQHF. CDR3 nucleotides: TGTGCCAGCAGGGGCGGGAGGGGGCGAGGACCCCAGCATTTT.

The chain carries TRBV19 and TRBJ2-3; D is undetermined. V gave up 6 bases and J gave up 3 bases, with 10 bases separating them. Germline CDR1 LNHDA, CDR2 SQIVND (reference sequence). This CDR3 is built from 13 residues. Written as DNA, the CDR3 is TGTGCCAGTAGGCATCTATTGACAGATACGCAGTATTTT. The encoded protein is CASRHLLTDTQYF.

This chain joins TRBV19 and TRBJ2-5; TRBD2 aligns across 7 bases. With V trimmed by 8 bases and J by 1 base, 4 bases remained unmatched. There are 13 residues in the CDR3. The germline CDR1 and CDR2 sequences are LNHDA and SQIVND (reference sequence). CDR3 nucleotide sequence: TGTGCCAGTGCGGGGGTCTTCCAAGAGACCCAGTACTTC. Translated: CASAGVFQETQYF. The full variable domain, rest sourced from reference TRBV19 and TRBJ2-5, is DGGITQSPKYLFRKEGQNVTLSCEQNLNHDAMYWYRQDPGQGLRLIYYSQIVNDFQKGDIAEGYSVSREKKESFPLTVTSAQKNPTAFYLCASAGVFQETQYFGPGTRLLVL.